These 19 T cell receptor beta chains were all obtained from the same sample, sequenced in a study of T cell repertoires in cytomegalovirus infection. Their antigen targets remain unknown. TCRdb fed the reads into MiXCR, producing one record per CDR3 protein. Here the sample spans about 700,000 distinct CDR3 sequences, about 33% being singletons. The sequences come from cultured PBMCs, collected from culture after CMV antigen stimulation. The receptors were gathered from a human donor in good health (CMV status not recorded). Some clones in this sample may be carry-over from other donors' samples.

This clonotype has more than one count but fewer than ten. The CDR3 nucleotides are TGTGCCAGCAGCCCCGACCGGTTCTACAATGAGCAGTTCTTC. Its translation is CASSPDRFYNEQFF. The chain employs TRBV11-2 and TRBJ2-1, with D unclear. The CDR3 is 14 amino acids. Trimming took 5 bases from V and 3 from J, leaving 11 bases between them. Per germline, CDR1 SGHAT and CDR2 FQNNGV.

The chain combines TRBV20-1 with TRBJ2-1; perhaps TRBD2 as D (5 bases). The germline V gene has CDR1 DFQATT and CDR2 SNEGSKA (reference sequence). This CDR3 has 14 amino acids. V lost 5 bases and J lost 6, with 17 bases in between. The CDR3 DNA reads TGCAGTGCTGCCCCCCCTCTAGCAGGCAATGAGCAGTTCTTC. This codes for CSAAPPLAGNEQFF.

The chain combines TRBV15 with TRBJ2-4; D possibly corresponds to TRBD1 (6 bases). CDR1 is LNHNV, CDR2 YYDKDF, per germline (reference sequence). The CDR3 is 13 residues long. V lost 8 bases and J lost 8, with 16 bases in between. The CDR3 DNA reads as TGTGCCACCGGGTGGCAGGGGCGAGACATTCAGTACTTC. Protein: CATGWQGRDIQYF.

The table lists this clonotype with many counts. J is TRBJ1-4 and V is TRBV4-1; D gene uncertain. The V and J ends lost 3 bases and 8 bases respectively, with 7 bases between them. There are 12 residues in the CDR3. Germline V CDR1 and CDR2: MGHRA, YSYEKL. CDR3 bases: TGCGCCAGCAGCCAGGTCGGGGAAAAACTGTTTTTT. Translated, it gives CASSQVGEKLFF.

This clonotype has only a few counts. The chain joins TRBV19 to TRBJ2-3; D perhaps matches TRBD2 (6 bases). CDR3 length: 15 residues. The V gene lost 3 bases and the J gene lost 4 bases, with 14 bases spanning the gap. Per the germline V gene, CDR1 is LNHDA and CDR2 is SQIVND (reference sequence). CDR3 sequence: CASSIRRERADTQYF. The CDR3 DNA sequence: TGTGCCAGTAGTATCCGGCGGGAACGGGCAGATACGCAGTATTTT.

The CDR3 region is CASRSLRGRAKNIQYF. The CDR3 DNA reads TGTGCCAGCAGGAGTTTGCGGGGGCGAGCCAAAAACATTCAGTACTTC. The chain combines TRBV6-6 with TRBJ2-4; a weak D match, TRBD2 (7 bases). CDR3 length: 16 residues. The V gene lost 6 bases and the J gene lost 0 bases, with 15 bases spanning the gap. From germline, CDR1 is MNHNY and CDR2 SVGAGI (reference sequence).

This clonotype was found many times. The chain carries TRBV7-4 and TRBJ2-2, with D maybe TRBD1 (5 bases). Germline CDR1 is SGHVT and CDR2 is SQSDAQ. Trimming took off 7 bases at V and 3 bases at J, with 21 bases between the two ends. The CDR3 contains 17 residues. Here the CDR3 reads CASNHSFIKGHTGELFF. In nucleotides, the CDR3 is TGTGCCAGCAACCACTCCTTTATCAAGGGGCACACCGGGGAGCTGTTTTTT.

The chain combines TRBV6-2 or TRBV6-3 with TRBJ1-5; D ambiguous. Trimming removed 7 bases at V and 1 base at J, with 11 bases between. The CDR3 contains 14 residues. The germline V gene encodes CDR1 MNHEY and CDR2 SVGEGT. The CDR3 protein is CASNAGMSNQPQHF. The CDR3 bases are TGTGCCAGCAACGCGGGCATGAGCAATCAGCCCCAGCATTTT.

J is TRBJ2-7 and V is TRBV7-2; D gene unclear. The V and J ends lost 4 bases and 5 bases respectively, with 9 bases between them. The germline gives CDR1 SGHTA, CDR2 FQGNSA. This CDR3 contains 12 residues. The CDR3 DNA reads TGTGCCAGCAGCTCTCCCCGGGACGAGCAGTACTTC. It codes for CASSSPRDEQYF.

The chain's CDR3 is CASSLRRGLAGGGSTDTQYF. The CDR3 DNA reads as TGTGCCAGCAGCTTAAGGCGGGGACTAGCGGGGGGCGGAAGCACAGATACGCAGTATTTT. The chain is built from TRBV7-2 and TRBJ2-3; 15 bases match TRBD2. CDR3 size: 20 residues. The germline V gene encodes CDR1 SGHTA and CDR2 FQGNSA. V shed 2 bases, J shed 0 bases, and the junction held 9 bases outside the gene matches.

At least ten counts were recorded for this clonotype. This rearrangement joins TRBV7-2 to TRBJ2-7, with D perhaps matching TRBD1 or TRBD2 (6 bases each). V was pared by 3 bases and J by 5 bases, with 14 bases between. The length of the CDR3 is 14 residues. The germline V gene encodes CDR1 SGHTA and CDR2 FQGNSA. CDR3 residues: CASSFTGAHHEQYF. CDR3 coding DNA: TGTGCCAGCAGCTTTACGGGGGCCCACCACGAGCAGTACTTC.

The CDR3 DNA sequence: TGTGCCAGCAAGGCAGGGGGCACTGAAGCTTTCTTT. Translation gives CASKAGGTEAFF. This chain joins TRBV2 and TRBJ1-1; 7 nucleotides match TRBD1. The V gene end was trimmed by 7 bases and the J gene end by 4 bases; junction bases not matched to a gene: 3. The CDR3 spans 12 residues. CDR1 and CDR2 (germline): SNHLY, FYNNEI.

This clonotype has more than one count but fewer than ten. The chain employs TRBV6-2 or TRBV6-3 and TRBJ2-1, with 9 nucleotides matching TRBD1. CDR1 is MNHEY, CDR2 SVGEGT, per germline. The CDR3 is 15 amino acids. Germline trimming cut 7 bases from V and 7 bases from J; bases unmatched to any gene: 11. CDR3 coding DNA: TGTGCCAGCAAAGCCGCCGGGACAGGGAGAAATGAGCAGTTCTTC. This translates into CASKAAGTGRNEQFF.

The J gene is TRBJ2-7, the V gene TRBV7-6, with D uncertain. The CDR3 totals 12 residues. CDR1 SGHVS and CDR2 FNYEAQ come from the germline V gene. V lost 1 base and J lost 6, with 7 bases in between. The CDR3 spells CASSLGRTEQYF. CDR3 DNA: TGTGCCAGCAGCTTAGGACGGACCGAGCAGTACTTC.

The chain links TRBV7-9 to TRBJ2-5; the D is unclear. Germline V CDR1 and CDR2: SEHNR, FQNEAQ (reference sequence). Trimming took off 5 bases at V and 5 bases at J, with 12 bases between the two ends. The CDR3 is 13 amino acids. In DNA, the CDR3 is TGTGCCAGCAGCCCCAGCGTCACGGAGACCCAGTACTTC. It is translated as CASSPSVTETQYF.

This chain connects TRBV12-3 or TRBV12-4 to TRBJ1-1; possibly TRBD1 for D (5 bases). The CDR3 loop spans 12 amino acids. V was cut by 3 bases and J by 7 bases, with 9 bases left in between. CDR3 sequence reads: CASSFSRVEAFF. CDR3 coding DNA: TGTGCCAGCAGTTTTAGCAGGGTTGAAGCTTTCTTT.

This clonotype occurred many times. This chain joins TRBV7-2 and TRBJ2-2; 8 nucleotides agree with TRBD2. The germline V gene encodes CDR1 SGHTA and CDR2 FQGNSA. The CDR3 runs 15 residues. J was trimmed by 5 bases and V by 3 bases; bases with no gene match: 5. This CDR3 is CASSLLAGRTGELFF. The CDR3 DNA follows: TGTGCCAGCAGCTTGTTAGCGGGAAGGACCGGGGAGCTGTTTTTT.

V is TRBV7-9 and J is TRBJ1-1; D call uncertain. Germline V CDR1 and CDR2: SEHNR, FQNEAQ (reference sequence). The V end was cut by 1 base, the J end by 1 base, with 13 bases between. This CDR3 is built from 16 residues. This chain's CDR3 is CASSLDSAKGNTEAFF. The CDR3 region has the DNA TGTGCCAGCAGCTTAGACAGCGCAAAAGGGAACACTGAAGCTTTCTTT.

This clonotype was recorded a few times. This sequence joins TRBV12-3 or TRBV12-4 and TRBJ1-6; 9 bases fit TRBD1. This CDR3 region has 16 residues. The V and J ends lost 6 bases and 4 bases, in that order; junction bases with no gene match: 7. This CDR3 reads CASSPGTGFYNSPLHF. In nucleotides, the CDR3 is TGTGCCAGCAGCCCCGGGACAGGGTTTTATAATTCACCCCTCCACTTT.